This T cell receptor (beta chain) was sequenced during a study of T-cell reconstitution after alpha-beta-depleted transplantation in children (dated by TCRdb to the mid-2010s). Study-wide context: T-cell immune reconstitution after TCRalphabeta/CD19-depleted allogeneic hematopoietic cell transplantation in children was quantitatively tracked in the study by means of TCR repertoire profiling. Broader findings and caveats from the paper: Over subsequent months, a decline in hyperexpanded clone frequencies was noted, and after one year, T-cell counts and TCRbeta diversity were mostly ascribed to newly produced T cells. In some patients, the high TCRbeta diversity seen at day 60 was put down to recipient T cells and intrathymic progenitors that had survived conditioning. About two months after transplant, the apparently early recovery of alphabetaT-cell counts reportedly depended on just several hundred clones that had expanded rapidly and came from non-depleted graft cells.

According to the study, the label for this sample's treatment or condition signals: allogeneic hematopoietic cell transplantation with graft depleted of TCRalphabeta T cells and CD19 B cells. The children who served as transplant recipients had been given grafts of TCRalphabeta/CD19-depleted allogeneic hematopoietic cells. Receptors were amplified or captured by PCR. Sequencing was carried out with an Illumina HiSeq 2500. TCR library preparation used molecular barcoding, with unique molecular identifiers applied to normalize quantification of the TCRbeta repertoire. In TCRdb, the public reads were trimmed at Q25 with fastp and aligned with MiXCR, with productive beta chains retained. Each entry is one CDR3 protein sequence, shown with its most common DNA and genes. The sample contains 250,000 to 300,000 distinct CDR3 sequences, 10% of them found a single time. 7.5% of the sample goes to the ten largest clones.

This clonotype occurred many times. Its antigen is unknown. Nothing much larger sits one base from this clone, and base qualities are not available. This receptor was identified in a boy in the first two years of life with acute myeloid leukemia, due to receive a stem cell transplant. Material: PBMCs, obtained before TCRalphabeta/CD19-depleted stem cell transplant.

The CDR3 region has the sequence CASSTGLANYEQYF. The DNA sequence reads TGTGCCAGCAGCACCGGACTAGCAAACTACGAGCAGTACTTC. The rearrangement combines TRBV9 with TRBJ2-7, and 8 bases in between align with TRBD2. Trimming accounts for 4 bases at V and 3 bases at J, while the number of junction bases matched to no gene is 6. From the cysteine up to the phenylalanine, the CDR3 has a length of 14 residues. Of all the DNA, just the CDR3 is kept, 42 bases in frame from base 1. CDR1 SGDLS and CDR2 YYNGEE were looked up in the germline V gene.